One and the same sample provided the 14 T cell receptor beta chains below, sequenced in a study of T cells in Graves' hyperthyroidism and ophthalmopathy. Amplified TCR beta CDR3 regions derived from RNA transcripts. The HTBI primer set drove a first-round RT-PCR of the TCR CDR3. TCRdb re-called the multiplex PCR reads with MiXCR, one entry per CDR3 protein. The profile covers 350,000 to 400,000 distinct CDR3 sequences, with 15% appearing a single time and approximately 32% taken by the ten largest. The specimen was blood. The source is a woman aged 25 to 39 with Graves' hyperthyroidism.

This clonotype was observed a handful of times. The J gene is TRBJ2-7, the V gene TRBV14; D not certain. V dropped 1 base and J dropped 2 bases, with 15 bases sitting between them. The CDR3 has 16 residues. CDR1 and CDR2 from the germline V gene are SGHDN and FVKESK. The CDR3 nucleotides read TGTGCCAGCAGCCAAGGTGGGCCAGGATCACCCTACGAGCAGTACTTC. Translating it yields CASSQGGPGSPYEQYF.

The chain links TRBV6-1 to TRBJ2-5; 9 bases map to TRBD2. The CDR3 spans 15 residues. V gave up 4 bases and J gave up 3 bases; unmatched junction bases: 6. Germline V CDR1 and CDR2: MNHNS, SASEGT. The DNA for the CDR3 is TGTGCCAGCAGTGTCCAGGCTAGCGGGGAAGAGACCCAGTACTTC. Protein: CASSVQASGEETQYF.

The sample holds a few counts of this clonotype. The chain joins TRBV3-1 to TRBJ1-2, with D hard to call. CDR1 and CDR2 from the germline V gene are LGHDT and YNNKEL (reference sequence). V was cut by 5 bases and J by 3 bases, with 13 bases left in between. The CDR3 totals 14 residues. The CDR3, as DNA: TGTGCCAGCAGCGTAGAGGCGGTCCACTATGGCTACACCTTC. It is translated as CASSVEAVHYGYTF.

This clonotype was seen only a few times. V usage is TRBV20-1 and J usage is TRBJ1-1; 8 bases line up with TRBD1. The CDR3 spans 15 residues. Germline V gene lookup returns CDR1 DFQATT and CDR2 SNEGSKA (reference sequence). V was clipped by 6 bases and J by 1 base; unmatched bases: 10. The CDR3 here is CSAQRTGPGNTEAFF. CDR3 bases: TGCAGTGCCCAAAGGACAGGGCCCGGGAACACTGAAGCTTTCTTT.

V usage is TRBV6-1 and J usage is TRBJ1-2; a weak D match, TRBD1 (6 bases). CDR1 is MNHNS and CDR2 is SASEGT in the germline V gene. Between the trimmed V and J ends, which lost 6 bases and 8 bases, there was a span of 13 bases. The CDR3 runs 12 residues. The CDR3 coding sequence is TGTGCCAGCAGAGGGGGGGCGGGAGGCTACACCTTC. This sequence encodes CASRGGAGGYTF.

The J gene is TRBJ2-7, the V gene TRBV28; tentatively, D is TRBD1 or TRBD2 (7 bases each). Trimming left V 4 bases short and J 5 bases short, with 30 bases between. Germline loops: CDR1 MDHEN, CDR2 SYDVKM. The CDR3 totals 19 residues. The CDR3 loop reads CASSSTGTDKWREWNEQYF. The CDR3 nucleotides read TGTGCCAGCAGTTCGACCGGGACAGATAAATGGCGGGAGTGGAACGAGCAGTACTTC.

This clonotype was counted a few times. The V gene is TRBV2, the J gene TRBJ1-4; maybe TRBD1 (5 bases). Trimming cost V 5 bases and J 7 bases, with 14 bases left between them. The CDR3 loop spans 14 amino acids. CDR1 SNHLY and CDR2 FYNNEI come from the germline V gene. The CDR3 is CASSPPRDSEKLFF. In DNA form, the CDR3 reads TGTGCCAGCAGTCCCCCCAGGGATAGTGAAAAACTGTTTTTT.

The V gene is TRBV20-1, the J gene TRBJ2-3, with D perhaps given as TRBD1 or TRBD2 (5 bases each). Germline V gene sequence: CDR1 DFQATT, CDR2 SNEGSKA (reference sequence). V lost 3 bases and J lost 5, with 15 bases in between. This CDR3 is 14 amino acids long. DNA of the CDR3: TGCAGTGCTAGGGGGGAAGGGGATTTAGATACGCAGTATTTT. Protein: CSARGEGDLDTQYF.

At least ten counts were recorded for this clonotype. This chain joins TRBV20-1 and TRBJ2-1; 10 bases are shared with TRBD2. The CDR3 has 16 residues. The germline CDR1 and CDR2 sequences are DFQATT and SNEGSKA (reference sequence). V was pared by 5 bases and J by 0 bases, with 7 bases of the junction left unmatched. The CDR3 loop reads CSALRTSGSSYNEQFF. The CDR3 DNA sequence: TGCAGTGCTCTACGGACTAGCGGTAGCTCCTACAATGAGCAGTTCTTC.

The chain recombines TRBV2 with TRBJ1-2; D is ambiguous. V gave up 3 bases and J gave up 4 bases, with 9 bases separating them. The CDR3 totals 13 residues. Per germline, CDR1 SNHLY and CDR2 FYNNEI. The CDR3: CASSDVPGYGYTF. CDR3 DNA sequence: TGTGCCAGCAGTGATGTCCCCGGCTATGGCTACACCTTC.

This clonotype was seen repeatedly, ten times or more. The gene calls are TRBV20-1 and TRBJ2-1, with 10 bases matching TRBD2. CDR1 is DFQATT and CDR2 is SNEGSKA in the germline V gene (reference sequence). V lost 3 bases, J lost 3 bases, and 8 bases stayed unmatched. This CDR3 contains 16 residues. Here the CDR3 reads CSASLGAGGIYNEQFF. CDR3 sequence (DNA): TGCAGTGCTAGTCTAGGAGCGGGGGGGATCTACAATGAGCAGTTCTTC.

This clonotype was detected only a few times. This rearrangement joins TRBV27 to TRBJ2-7, with TRBD2 matching 8 bases. V trimming: 5 bases; J trimming: 2 bases; junction bases outside the gene matches: 8. The germline gives CDR1 MNHEY, CDR2 SMNVEV (reference sequence). The CDR3 spans 15 residues. CDR3 loop: CASSRKAGDPYEQYF. The CDR3 DNA reads as TGTGCCAGCAGTCGGAAAGCGGGAGACCCCTACGAGCAGTACTTC.

This clonotype has a count of ten or more. The V call is TRBV28, the J call TRBJ2-5; TRBD1 matches 7 bases. V lost 2 bases to trimming and J lost 5 bases; unmatched junction nucleotides: 5. Germline CDR1 is MDHEN and CDR2 is SYDVKM. The CDR3 loop spans 14 amino acids. In DNA form, the CDR3 reads TGTGCCAGCAGTTTACCGACAGGGAGTGAGACCCAGTACTTC. This gives the protein CASSLPTGSETQYF.

This clonotype was observed many times. V and J are TRBV3-1 and TRBJ2-7, with unresolved D. There are 15 residues in the CDR3. V shed 0 bases and J shed 1 base, with 10 bases lying between them. Per the germline V gene, CDR1 is LGHDT and CDR2 is YNNKEL (reference sequence). The CDR3 is CASSQETALSYEQYF. The DNA for the CDR3 is TGTGCCAGCAGCCAAGAGACGGCACTATCCTACGAGCAGTACTTC.